A single sample gave rise to the 5 T cell receptor beta chains below, sequenced in a study of T cell responses to AZD1222 COVID-19 vaccine. Sequencing was performed with immunoSEQ multiplex PCR; in TCRdb, only in-frame clones are kept and a portion is missing. The sample shows about 130,000 clones, around 84% of them seen only once. The sequenced sample was peripheral blood, obtained on day 0 of AZD1222 vaccination. Receptor source: an adult in good health.

The CDR3 sequence is CASSGGTVNTGGELFF. The CDR3 DNA reads as TGTGCCAGTAGTGGGGGGACAGTAAACACCGGCGGGGAGCTGTTTTTT. This chain connects TRBV19 to TRBJ2-2; possibly TRBD1 for D (7 bases). In germline, CDR1 is LNHDA, CDR2 SQIVND (reference sequence). The CDR3 totals 16 residues. With 5 bases removed from V and 7 bases from J, the gap between germline ends came to 20 bases.

A single count supports this clone. The V call is TRBV5-4, the J call TRBJ1-1; D may be TRBD1 (5 bases). The V end was cut by 5 bases, the J end by 5 bases, with 10 bases between. CDR1 and CDR2 from the germline V gene are SGHNT and YYREEE (reference sequence). This CDR3 spans 12 amino acids. The CDR3 bases are TGTGCCAGCAGTAGGGACTTTACTGAAGCTTTCTTT. This codes for CASSRDFTEAFF. The full variable domain, completed using reference TRBV5-4 and TRBJ1-1, is ETGVTQSPTHLIKTRGQQVTLRCSSQSGHNTVSWYQQALGQGPQFIFQYYREEENGRGNFPPRFSGLQFPNYSSELNVNALELDDSALYLCASSRDFTEAFFGQGTRLTVV.

CDR3 residues: CASSPLRSSGNTIYF. The DNA of the CDR3 is TGTGCCAGCTCACCATTGAGATCCTCTGGAAACACCATATATTTT. The chain uses TRBV18 and TRBJ1-3; D is undetermined. Deletions cut 2 bases from V and 0 bases from J, with 8 bases between. The CDR3 sequence is 15 residues long. Germline V gene lookup returns CDR1 KGHSH and CDR2 LQKENI.

This clone was observed a single time. The rearrangement joins TRBV11-2 to TRBJ2-5; no definite D call. The germline V gene has CDR1 SGHAT and CDR2 FQNNGV. This CDR3 region has 13 residues. With 0 bases removed from V and 3 bases from J, the gap between germline ends came to 5 bases. The CDR3 protein is CASSLDNEETQYF. The DNA for the CDR3 is TGTGCCAGCAGCTTAGACAACGAAGAGACCCAGTACTTC.

As to this clone: Distinct nucleotide sequences in the sample also encode this CDR3. The chain uses TRBV7-9 and TRBJ1-1; no reliable D call. V shed 5 bases and J shed 2 bases, with 6 bases lying between them. The V gene's germline CDR1 is SEHNR and CDR2 FQNEAQ (reference sequence). This CDR3 has 12 residues. The CDR3 coding sequence is TGTGCCAGCAGCCTGATAAACACTGAAGCTTTCTTT. It encodes CASSLINTEAFF. Combining the CDR3 with reference TRBV7-9 and TRBJ1-1 gives the whole variable domain DTGVSQNPRHKITKRGQNVTFRCDPISEHNRLYWYRQTLGQGPEFLTYFQNEAQLEKSRLLSDRFSAERPKGSFSTLEIQRTEQGDSAMYLCASSLINTEAFFGQGTRLTVV.